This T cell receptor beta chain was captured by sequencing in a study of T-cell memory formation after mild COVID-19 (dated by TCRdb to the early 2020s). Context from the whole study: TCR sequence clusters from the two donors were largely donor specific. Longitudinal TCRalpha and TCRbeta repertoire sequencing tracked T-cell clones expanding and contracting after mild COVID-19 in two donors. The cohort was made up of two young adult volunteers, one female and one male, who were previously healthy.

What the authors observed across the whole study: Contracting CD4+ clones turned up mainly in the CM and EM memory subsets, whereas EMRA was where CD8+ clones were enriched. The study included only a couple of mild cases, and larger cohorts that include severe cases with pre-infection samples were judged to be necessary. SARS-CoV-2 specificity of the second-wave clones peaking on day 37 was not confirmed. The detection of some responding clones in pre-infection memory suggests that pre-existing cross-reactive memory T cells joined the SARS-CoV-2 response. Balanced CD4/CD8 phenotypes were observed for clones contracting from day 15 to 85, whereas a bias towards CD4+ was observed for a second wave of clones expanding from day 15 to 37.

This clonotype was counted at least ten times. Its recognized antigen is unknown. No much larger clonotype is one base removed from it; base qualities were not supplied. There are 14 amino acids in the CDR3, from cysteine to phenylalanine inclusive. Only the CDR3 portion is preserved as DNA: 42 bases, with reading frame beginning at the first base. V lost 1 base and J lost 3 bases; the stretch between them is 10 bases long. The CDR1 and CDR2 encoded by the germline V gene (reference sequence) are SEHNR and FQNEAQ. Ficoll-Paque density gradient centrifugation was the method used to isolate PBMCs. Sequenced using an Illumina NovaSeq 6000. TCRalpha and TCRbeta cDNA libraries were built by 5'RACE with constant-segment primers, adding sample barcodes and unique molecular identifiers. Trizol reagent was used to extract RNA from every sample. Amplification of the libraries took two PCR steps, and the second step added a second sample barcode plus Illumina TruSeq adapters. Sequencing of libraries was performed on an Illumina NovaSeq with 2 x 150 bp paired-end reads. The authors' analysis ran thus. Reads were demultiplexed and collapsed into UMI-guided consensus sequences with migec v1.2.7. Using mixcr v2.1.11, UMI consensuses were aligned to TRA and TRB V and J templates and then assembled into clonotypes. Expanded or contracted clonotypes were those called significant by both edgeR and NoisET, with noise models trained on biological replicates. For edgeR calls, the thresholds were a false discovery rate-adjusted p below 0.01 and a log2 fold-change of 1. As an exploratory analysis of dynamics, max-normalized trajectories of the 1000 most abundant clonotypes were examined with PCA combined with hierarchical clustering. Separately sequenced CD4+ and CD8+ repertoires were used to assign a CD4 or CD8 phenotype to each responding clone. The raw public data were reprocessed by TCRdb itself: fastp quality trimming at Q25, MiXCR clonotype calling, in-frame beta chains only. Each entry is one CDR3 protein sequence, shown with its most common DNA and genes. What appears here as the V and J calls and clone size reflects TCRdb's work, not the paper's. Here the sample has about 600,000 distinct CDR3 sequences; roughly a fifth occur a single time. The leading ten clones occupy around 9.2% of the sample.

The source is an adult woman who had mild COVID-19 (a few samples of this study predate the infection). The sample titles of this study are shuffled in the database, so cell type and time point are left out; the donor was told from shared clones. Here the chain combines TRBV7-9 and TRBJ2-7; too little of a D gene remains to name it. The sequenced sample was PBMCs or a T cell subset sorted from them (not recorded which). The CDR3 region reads CASSLGGVNYEQYF. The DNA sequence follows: TGTGCCAGCAGCTTAGGGGGTGTAAACTACGAGCAGTACTTC.